These T cell receptor beta chains were read from a single sample in a study of blood T cell repertoires in COVID-19. The repertoire was sequenced with immunoSEQ multiplex PCR; TCRdb's copy has only in-frame clones and lacks some. The sample contains 100,000 to 150,000 clones, nearly 90% of which appear only once. The sample comprised peripheral blood. These receptors were taken from a woman of 80 years or more with acute or convalescent COVID-19. CDR3s include the opening cysteine and the closing phenylalanine or tryptophan. Fields, in order: clone size, V gene, CDR3 length, D gene, J gene, CDR3 protein, CDR3 DNA. D genes are given only for firm matches. A clone size is listed for some rows: how often the clone was seen (once, few, many), or a class if it is expanded.

.	TRBV7-9	13	.	TRBJ2-1	CASSLIQVNEQFF	TGTGCCAGCAGCTTAATTCAGGTGAATGAGCAGTTCTTC
.	TRBV5-1	16	TRBD2	TRBJ2-3	CASSPGTSGEADTQYF	TGCGCCAGCAGCCCGGGGACTAGCGGAGAGGCAGATACGCAGTATTTT
few	TRBV28	18	TRBD1	TRBJ1-2	CASSLGDRTTEVNYGYTF	TGTGCCAGCAGCCTAGGGGACAGAACGACCGAGGTTAACTATGGCTACACCTTC
.	TRBV7-8	15	TRBD2	TRBJ2-5	CASSFRGGYQETQYF	TGTGCCAGCAGCTTCCGCGGGGGTTACCAAGAGACCCAGTACTTC
.	TRBV7-9	16	.	TRBJ2-1	CASSLGLPGPYNEQFF	TGTGCCAGCAGCTTAGGGCTCCCTGGGCCCTACAATGAGCAGTTCTTC
.	TRBV5-6	15	TRBD2	TRBJ2-1	CASSSGLAAYNEQFF	TGTGCCAGCAGCTCGGGACTAGCGGCGTACAATGAGCAGTTCTTC
.	TRBV5-1	16	TRBD1	TRBJ1-1	CASSPGSVRGLDEAFF	TGCGCCAGCAGCCCAGGGAGCGTCAGGGGGCTTGATGAAGCTTTCTTT
.	TRBV25-1	15	TRBD2	TRBJ2-1	CASSDSGKRDNEQFF	TGTGCCAGCAGCGATAGCGGGAAAAGGGACAATGAGCAGTTCTTC
.	TRBV2	15	TRBD2	TRBJ2-5	CASSEIAGVRETQYF	TGTGCCAGCAGTGAGATAGCGGGAGTCCGGGAGACCCAGTACTTC
.	TRBV7-3	15	TRBD2	TRBJ2-5	CASSLTTGRGETQYF	TGTGCCAGCAGCTTAACGACCGGGCGGGGGGAGACCCAGTACTTC
.	TRBV10-3	14	.	TRBJ2-2	CATSGTGDTGELFF	TGTGCCACCAGCGGGACAGGAGACACCGGGGAGCTGTTTTTT
.	TRBV5-1	15	.	TRBJ2-3	CASSLQDSGTDTQYF	TGCGCCAGCAGCTTGCAGGACAGCGGCACAGATACGCAGTATTTT
.	TRBV10-3	14	TRBD1	TRBJ1-2	CAISETTGSNGYTF	TGTGCCATCAGTGAAACGACAGGGAGTAATGGCTACACCTTC
.	TRBV5-1	13	.	TRBJ2-3	CASSPVGGDTQYF	TGCGCCAGCAGTCCCGTCGGGGGAGATACGCAGTATTTT
.	TRBV6-2/TRBV6-3	16	TRBD2	TRBJ2-5	CASSYPPAGGRETQYF	TGTGCCAGCAGTTACCCTCCGGCGGGGGGTAGAGAGACCCAGTACTTC
once	TRBV10-3	12	.	TRBJ1-6	CAISESSSPLHF	TGTGCCATCAGTGAGTCCTCGTCGCCCCTCCACTTT
once	TRBV6-5	15	TRBD1	TRBJ2-1	CASSFPGTGYNEQFF	TGTGCCAGCAGTTTCCCCGGGACAGGGTACAATGAGCAGTTCTTC
.	TRBV7-9	14	.	TRBJ1-2	CASSLGQVNYGYTF	TGTGCCAGCAGCTTAGGACAGGTTAACTATGGCTACACCTTC
.	TRBV5-1	13	.	TRBJ1-1	CASTRGLDTEAFF	TGCGCCAGCACTAGGGGATTAGACACTGAAGCTTTCTTT
.	TRBV11-2	12	TRBD1	TRBJ2-7	CASSLGQGAAYF	TGTGCCAGCAGCTTGGGACAGGGGGCTGCGTACTTC
.	TRBV29-1	14	.	TRBJ1-1	CSVEDLNGGEGAFF	TGCAGCGTTGAAGATCTTAACGGGGGTGAGGGAGCTTTCTTT
.	TRBV29-1	11	.	TRBJ1-2	CSVNNNYGYTF	TGCAGCGTTAACAATAACTATGGCTACACCTTC
.	TRBV28	12	.	TRBJ1-2	CASSFSSYGYTF	TGTGCCAGCAGTTTTTCCTCCTATGGCTACACCTTC
.	TRBV5-1	12	.	TRBJ2-5	CASSPFQETQYF	TGCGCCAGCAGCCCGTTCCAAGAGACCCAGTACTTC
.	TRBV7-2	15	.	TRBJ1-5	CASSSGSWSNQPQHF	TGTGCCAGCAGTTCAGGGTCTTGGAGCAATCAGCCCCAGCATTTT
.	TRBV7-9	13	TRBD1	TRBJ1-2	CASSSTGYNGYTF	TGTGCCAGCAGCTCGACAGGGTATAATGGCTACACCTTC